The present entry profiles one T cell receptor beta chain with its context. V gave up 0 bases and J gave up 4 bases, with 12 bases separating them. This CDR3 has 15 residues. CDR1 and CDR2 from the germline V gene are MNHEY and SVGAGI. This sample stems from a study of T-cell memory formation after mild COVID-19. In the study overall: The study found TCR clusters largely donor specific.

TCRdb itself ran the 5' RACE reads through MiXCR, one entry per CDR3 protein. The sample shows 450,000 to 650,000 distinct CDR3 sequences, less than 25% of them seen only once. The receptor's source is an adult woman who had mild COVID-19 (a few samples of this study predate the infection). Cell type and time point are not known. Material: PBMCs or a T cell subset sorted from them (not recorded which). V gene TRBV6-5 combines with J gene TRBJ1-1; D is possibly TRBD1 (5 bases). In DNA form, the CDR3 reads TGTGCCAGCAGTTACTCCAGAGGGGTCAGCACTGAAGCTTTCTTT. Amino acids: CASSYSRGVSTEAFF.